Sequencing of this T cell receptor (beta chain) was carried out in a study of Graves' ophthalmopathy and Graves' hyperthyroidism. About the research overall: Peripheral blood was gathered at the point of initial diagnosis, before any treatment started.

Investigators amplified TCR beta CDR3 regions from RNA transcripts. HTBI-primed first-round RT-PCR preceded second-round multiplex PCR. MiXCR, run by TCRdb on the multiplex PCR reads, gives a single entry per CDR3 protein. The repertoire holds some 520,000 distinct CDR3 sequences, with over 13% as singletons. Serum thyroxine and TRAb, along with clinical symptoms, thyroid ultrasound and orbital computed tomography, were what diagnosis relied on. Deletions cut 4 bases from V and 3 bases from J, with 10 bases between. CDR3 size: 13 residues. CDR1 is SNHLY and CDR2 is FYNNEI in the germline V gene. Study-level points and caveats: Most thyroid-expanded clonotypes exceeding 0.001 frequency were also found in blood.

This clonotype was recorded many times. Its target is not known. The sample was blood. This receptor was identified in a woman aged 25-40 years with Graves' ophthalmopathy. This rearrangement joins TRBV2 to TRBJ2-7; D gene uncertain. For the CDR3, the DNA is TGTGCCAGCAGTGCCCGGCCTAACTACGAGCAGTACTTC. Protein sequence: CASSARPNYEQYF.